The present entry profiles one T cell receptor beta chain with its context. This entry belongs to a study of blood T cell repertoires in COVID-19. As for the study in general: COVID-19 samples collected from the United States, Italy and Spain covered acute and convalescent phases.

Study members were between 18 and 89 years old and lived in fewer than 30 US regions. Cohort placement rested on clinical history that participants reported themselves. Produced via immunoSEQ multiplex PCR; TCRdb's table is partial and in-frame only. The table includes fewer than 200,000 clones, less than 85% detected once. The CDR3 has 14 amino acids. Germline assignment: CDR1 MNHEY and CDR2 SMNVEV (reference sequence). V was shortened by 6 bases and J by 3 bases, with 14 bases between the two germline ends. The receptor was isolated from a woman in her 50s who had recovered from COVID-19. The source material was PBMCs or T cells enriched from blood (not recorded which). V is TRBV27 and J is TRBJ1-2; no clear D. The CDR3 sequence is CASSLGPLYYGYTF. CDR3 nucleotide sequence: TGTGCCAGCAGCCTTGGGCCCCTATACTATGGCTACACCTTC.